The present TCR beta chain was sequenced within a study of cytomegalovirus exposure and HLA in healthy donors. The PCR used 60 Vbeta and 13 Jbeta primers. The table came from immunoSEQ multiplex PCR; TCRdb's copy has only in-frame clones and leaves some out. The repertoire consists of nearly 110,000 clones, with approximately 79% occurring once and the leading ten covering approximately 3.6%. The CDR3 runs 15 residues. In germline, CDR1 is MNHEY, CDR2 SVGAGI. The V gene lost 6 bases and the J gene lost 2 bases, with 16 bases spanning the gap. The sequenced sample consisted of PBMCs. This TCR came from a man between 60 and 75 years old in good health and CMV-seronegative. The genes are TRBV6-5 and TRBJ1-1, with D tentatively TRBD1 (6 bases). DNA for the CDR3: TGTGCCAGCAGCCCGGTCGAACAGGGCAACACTGAAGCTTTCTTT. This encodes CASSPVEQGNTEAFF.